What follows is one T cell receptor (beta chain) and its context. This record comes from a study of blood T cell repertoires in COVID-19. The V end lost 7 bases, the J end lost 3 bases, and 13 bases lay between the germline ends. Per the germline V gene, CDR1 is SGHDT and CDR2 is YYEEEE. The CDR3 extends over 14 amino acids. Those who participated ranged in age from roughly 18 to 90 years and resided in about two dozen US areas. Two negative PCRs, clearance, or symptom resolution had been documented for recovered Cohort 3 donors. Sequencing used immunoSEQ multiplex PCR; TCRdb keeps in-frame clones, though not all of them. The sample lists hundreds of thousands of clones, 80% to 90% occurring once.

V and J are TRBV5-6 and TRBJ1-4, with D perhaps matching TRBD1 (5 bases). This TCR was recovered from a woman under 30 who had recovered from COVID-19. The specimen was PBMCs or T cells enriched from blood (not recorded which). CDR3 coding DNA: TGTGCCAGCTTTCGGGGGAACGCTAATGAAAAACTGTTTTTT. This translates into CASFRGNANEKLFF.